These 19 T cell receptor beta chains were all obtained from the same sample, sequenced in a study of T-cell memory formation after mild COVID-19. TCRdb itself ran the 5' RACE reads through MiXCR, one entry per CDR3 protein. The data show roughly 47,000 distinct CDR3 sequences, approximately 8% seen once. Sequencing was carried out using PBMCs or a T cell subset sorted from them (not recorded which). All receptors come from a man aged 18 to 30 who had mild COVID-19 (a few samples of this study predate the infection). Cell type and time point are not known.

The chain links TRBV5-5 to TRBJ2-5, with 10 nucleotides matching TRBD2. Looked up from germline, CDR1 is SGHKS and CDR2 is YYEKEE (reference sequence). CDR3 length equals 14 residues. V was pared by 4 bases and J by 5 bases, with 5 bases of the junction left unmatched. The chain's CDR3 is CASSQLAGAETQYF. The CDR3 DNA reads as TGTGCCAGCAGCCAGCTAGCGGGGGCTGAGACCCAGTACTTC.

This clonotype was seen repeatedly, ten times or more. J is TRBJ2-5 and V is TRBV20-1; D unresolved. CDR1 and CDR2 (germline): DFQATT, SNEGSKA (reference sequence). This CDR3 region has 13 residues. Trimming removed 3 bases from V and 4 bases from J, with 12 bases in between. CDR3 protein: CSASPLARETQYF. CDR3 nucleotides: TGCAGTGCTAGTCCGTTGGCTAGAGAGACCCAGTACTTC.

This clonotype has ten or more counts. This chain uses TRBV5-1 with TRBJ2-1; weak D call: TRBD2 (6 bases). CDR1 and CDR2 (germline): SGHRS, YFSETQ. This CDR3 has 15 residues. V shed 0 bases and J shed 4 bases, with 11 bases lying between them. CDR3 residues: CASSLVEGPYNEQFF. CDR3 sequence (DNA): TGCGCCAGCAGCTTGGTGGAGGGGCCTTACAATGAGCAGTTCTTC. Together with reference TRBV5-1 and TRBJ2-1, the CDR3 gives the full variable domain: KAGVTQTPRYLIKTRGQQVTLSCSPISGHRSVSWYQQTPGQGLQFLFEYFSETQRNKGNFPGRFSGRQFSNSRSEMNVSTLELGDSALYLCASSLVEGPYNEQFFGPGTRLTVL.

This clonotype showed up many times. The chain employs TRBV3-1 and TRBJ2-7; tentative D call: TRBD2 (5 bases). The germline V gene has CDR1 LGHDT and CDR2 YNNKEL (reference sequence). Trimming cost V 1 base and J 0 bases, with 10 bases left between them. The CDR3 runs 15 residues. The CDR3 DNA is TGTGCCAGCAGCCAAGGGGAGAGAAGCTCCTACGAGCAGTACGTC. Its protein is CASSQGERSSYEQYV.

The chain uses TRBV2 and TRBJ2-7, with TRBD2 matching over 11 bases. V gave up 5 bases and J gave up 3 bases; unmatched junction bases: 3. CDR1 is SNHLY, CDR2 FYNNEI, per germline. The CDR3 extends over 14 amino acids. CDR3 residues: CASSRTSGRYEQYF. For the CDR3, the DNA is TGTGCCAGCAGTAGGACTAGCGGGCGCTACGAGCAGTACTTC.

The J gene is TRBJ2-7, the V gene TRBV18, with 9 bases matching TRBD1. Germline values: CDR1 KGHSH, CDR2 LQKENI. The CDR3 contains 14 residues. V was clipped by 4 bases and J by 9 bases; unmatched bases: 10. CDR3 region: CASSLSGTGNGQYV. DNA for the CDR3: TGTGCCAGCTCACTCTCCGGGACAGGGAATGGGCAGTACGTC.

This clonotype has a handful of counts. J is TRBJ2-3 and V is TRBV5-1; D possibly matches TRBD1 or TRBD2 (6 bases each). V shed 4 bases and J shed 6 bases, with 15 bases lying between them. Germline CDR1 is SGHRS and CDR2 is YFSETQ. The CDR3 extends over 14 amino acids. CDR3: CASSPRGAGDTQYF. CDR3 in DNA: TGCGCCAGCAGCCCAAGGGGGGCAGGGGATACGCAGTATTTT.

This clonotype came up many times. The chain has TRBV12-3 or TRBV12-4 and TRBJ1-1, with no clear D. There are 13 residues in the CDR3. V was trimmed by 2 bases and J by 2 bases, leaving 6 bases between them. CDR3 bases: TGTGCCAGCAGTTTAAACTTAAACACTGAAGCTTTCTTT. Its protein product is CASSLNLNTEAFF.

This clonotype was picked up a small number of times. The V gene is TRBV7-2, the J gene TRBJ2-3, with D unresolved. V was cut by 5 bases and J by 5 bases, with 8 bases left in between. The germline gives CDR1 SGHTA, CDR2 FQGNSA. The CDR3 sequence is 12 residues long. CDR3 loop: CASSPPGDTQYF. In nucleotides, the CDR3 is TGTGCCAGCAGCCCACCCGGAGATACGCAGTATTTT.

This clonotype was seen ten or more times. The chain has TRBV11-2 and TRBJ2-5; the D gene is possibly TRBD1 (7 bases). V was pared by 9 bases and J by 3 bases, with 20 bases between. There are 15 residues in the CDR3. Germline values: CDR1 SGHAT, CDR2 FQNNGV. CDR3 DNA: TGTGCCAGTACCCCCCAGGGGGGCGCAAAAGAGACCCAGTACTTC. As protein: CASTPQGGAKETQYF.

This clonotype came up a few times. This chain joins TRBV7-6 and TRBJ2-2; D assignment may be TRBD1 or TRBD2 (5 bases each). The CDR3 loop spans 14 amino acids. CDR1 and CDR2 (germline): SGHVS, FNYEAQ. Trimming removed 5 bases at V and 5 bases at J, with 12 bases between. The DNA for the CDR3 is TGTGCCAGCAGCCCAGGGACGGTTACCGGGGAGCTGTTTTTT. This codes for CASSPGTVTGELFF.

The chain links TRBV6-1 to TRBJ2-7; the D gene is possibly TRBD2 (7 bases). Germline lookup yields CDR1 MNHNS and CDR2 SASEGT. The CDR3 sequence is 15 residues long. The germline V and J ends were trimmed by 2 bases and 4 bases, with 15 bases remaining between them. This CDR3 is CASSERGGRGYEQYF. In DNA form, the CDR3 reads TGTGCCAGCAGTGAAAGGGGGGGCCGGGGATACGAGCAGTACTTC.

This chain links TRBV10-3 with TRBJ1-4; D call uncertain. This CDR3 contains 13 residues. Trimming pared 3 bases from V and 8 bases from J, leaving 10 bases between. The germline V gene encodes CDR1 ENHRY and CDR2 SYGVKD. In DNA form, the CDR3 reads TGTGCCATCAGTGAAGGGATTCGGGAAAAACTGTTTTTT. It yields the protein CAISEGIREKLFF.

This clonotype was picked up many times. J is TRBJ2-5 and V is TRBV20-1; TRBD2 matches at 10 bases. The junction had 12 bases not matched to a gene; V was cut back by 7 bases and J by 4 bases. Germline CDR1 reads DFQATT; CDR2 reads SNEGSKA (reference sequence). This CDR3 has 15 amino acids. CDR3 DNA: TGCAGTGTGGAGCGGGGGGGCGGTCTAGGAGAGACCCAGTACTTC. Translating it yields CSVERGGGLGETQYF.

This clonotype was detected many times. The J gene is TRBJ2-2, the V gene TRBV7-9, with TRBD1 as a possible D gene (5 bases). The CDR3 covers 16 residues. Trimming took 5 bases from V and 2 from J, leaving 15 bases between them. Germline V gene sequence: CDR1 SEHNR, CDR2 FQNEAQ (reference sequence). CDR3 sequence reads: CASSTGRARNTGELFF. CDR3 coding DNA: TGTGCCAGCAGCACCGGCAGGGCTCGTAACACCGGGGAGCTGTTTTTT.

This clonotype appeared a few times. The genes are TRBV6-2 or TRBV6-3 and TRBJ2-3; D gene ambiguous. Between the trimmed V and J ends, which lost 6 bases and 4 bases, there was a span of 8 bases. CDR3 size: 12 residues. From germline, CDR1 is MNHEY and CDR2 SVGEGT. This CDR3 is CASSDLADTQYF. As DNA, the CDR3 is TGTGCCAGCAGCGACTTGGCAGATACGCAGTATTTT.

The genes are TRBV3-1 and TRBJ1-1; D possibly corresponds to TRBD1 (5 bases). The V and J ends lost 5 bases and 8 bases respectively, with 12 bases between them. The CDR3 covers 12 residues. Germline-derived CDR1 and CDR2 are LGHDT and YNNKEL (reference sequence). CDR3 protein: CASSWGRREAFF. The CDR3 DNA reads as TGTGCCAGCAGCTGGGGACGCCGGGAAGCTTTCTTT.

Ten or more counts support this clonotype. The gene calls are TRBV20-1 and TRBJ2-3; TRBD2 matches 9 bases. The J segment lost 7 bases and the V segment lost 5 bases, leaving 7 bases of the junction unmatched. CDR1 DFQATT and CDR2 SNEGSKA come from the germline V gene (reference sequence). The CDR3 loop spans 13 amino acids. In DNA form, the CDR3 reads TGCAGTGCTGTAGGCGGGGGGGCAAATACGCAGTATTTT. This sequence encodes CSAVGGGANTQYF.

The V call is TRBV2, the J call TRBJ2-7, with D tentatively TRBD1 (6 bases). CDR3 length: 12 residues. Germline lookup yields CDR1 SNHLY and CDR2 FYNNEI. Between the trimmed V and J ends, which lost 5 bases and 6 bases, there was a span of 11 bases. DNA for the CDR3: TGTGCCAGCAGTACAGGGTTAGGCGAGCAGTACTTC. Translating gives CASSTGLGEQYF.